This is a list of T cell receptor beta chains from one sample in a study of T cell responses to AZD1222 COVID-19 vaccine. TCRdb's copy holds only in-frame clones and misses some; the assay was immunoSEQ multiplex PCR. This sample yields about 170,000 clones, of which roughly 93% are seen a single time; roughly 3.9% belongs to the top ten. Sequencing used peripheral blood, obtained on day 0 of AZD1222 vaccination. The receptor source for this set is an adult in good health. The CDR3 runs from the conserved cysteine through the conserved F or W. The order of the fields is clone size, J gene, V gene, D gene, CDR3 length, CDR3 DNA, CDR3 protein. The D gene is left open where the match is weak. A clone size is listed for some rows: how often the clone was seen (once, few, many), or a class if it is expanded.

-	TRBJ2-7	TRBV6-1	-	14	TGTGCCAGCAGTGAAAGACAGGCCTTCGACGAGCAGTACTTC	CASSERQAFDEQYF
-	TRBJ2-5	TRBV19	-	15	TGTGCCAGTAGTATAGATCGGGATTTCCAAGAGACCCAGTACTTC	CASSIDRDFQETQYF
once	TRBJ1-2	TRBV10-1	-	13	TGCGCCAGCAGTGACGCGGGGGCGGAGGGCTACACCTTC	CASSDAGAEGYTF
-	TRBJ2-5	TRBV3-1/TRBV3-2	-	13	TGTGCCAGCAGCCATCCAGCCCGAGAGACCCAGTACTTC	CASSHPARETQYF
-	TRBJ1-5	TRBV19	-	12	TGTGCCAGTAGTATGTCGGGGGGTCCCCAGCATTTT	CASSMSGGPQHF
-	TRBJ2-3	TRBV28	-	15	TGTGCCAGCAGCCCCCCGGGCCGTTCCACAGATACGCAGTATTTT	CASSPPGRSTDTQYF
-	TRBJ2-7	TRBV7-9	-	13	TGTGCCAGCAGCAAACCCGCGGGCTACGAGCAGTACTTC	CASSKPAGYEQYF
-	TRBJ1-5	TRBV5-1	TRBD1	13	TGCGCCAGCCTCCGACAGGGTGATCAGCCCCAGCATTTT	CASLRQGDQPQHF
once	TRBJ2-1	TRBV5-6	TRBD2	15	TGTGCCAGCAGGTTAGCGGGAGGGCTCTACAATGAGCAGTTCTTC	CASRLAGGLYNEQFF
-	TRBJ2-5	TRBV14	TRBD1	16	TGTGCCAGCAGCCAAGCCAGGACAGGGTATGGTGAGACCCAGTACTTC	CASSQARTGYGETQYF
-	TRBJ1-2	TRBV5-5	-	15	TGTGCCAGCAGCTTGGAGCCAACCCGGTTGGATGGCTACACCTTC	CASSLEPTRLDGYTF
-	TRBJ1-2	TRBV7-9	-	11	TGTGCCAGCAGCCCCGCGGCTGGCTACACCTTC	CASSPAAGYTF
-	TRBJ2-3	TRBV7-9	TRBD1	15	TGTGCCAGCAGCCCAGGACAGGGTAATATAGATACGCAGTATTTT	CASSPGQGNIDTQYF
once	TRBJ1-1	TRBV2	-	14	TGTGCCAGCAGTCCAGGGCGGATGAACACTGAAGCTTTCTTT	CASSPGRMNTEAFF
-	TRBJ2-2	TRBV9	-	17	TGTGCCAGCAGCGCCGAGCTAGACAGAGAGAACACCGGGGAGCTGTTTTTT	CASSAELDRENTGELFF
-	TRBJ2-7	TRBV18	TRBD1	13	TGTGCCAGCTCCGGGACAGGGATCTACGAGCAGTACTTC	CASSGTGIYEQYF
-	TRBJ1-6	TRBV7-6	-	15	TGTGCCAGCAGCTCACAGGGCCATAATAATTCACCCCTCCACTTT	CASSSQGHNNSPLHF
-	TRBJ2-7	TRBV15	-	15	TGTGCCACCAGCCCCCGGGGGGCCATTACATACGAGCAGTACTTC	CATSPRGAITYEQYF
-	TRBJ1-2	TRBV7-9	-	13	TGTGCCAGCAGCTTAGTAGGCAGGGATGGCTACACCTTC	CASSLVGRDGYTF
-	TRBJ2-1	TRBV4-1	TRBD1	18	TGCGCCAGCAGCCAAGATCAGGTAGACAGGGTCATTTGGAATGAGCAGTTCTTC	CASSQDQVDRVIWNEQFF
-	TRBJ1-4	TRBV29-1	-	13	TGCAGCGTTAAGGTTATGGCTAATGAAAAACTGTTTTTT	CSVKVMANEKLFF
-	TRBJ1-2	TRBV11-2	-	13	TGTGCCAGCAGCTTAGATCCCACGGGCGGCTACACCTTC	CASSLDPTGGYTF
-	TRBJ2-5	TRBV19	-	15	TGTGCCAGTAGTAGTGGATTCGGGACGGAAGAGACCCAGTACTTC	CASSSGFGTEETQYF
-	TRBJ1-1	TRBV7-8	-	15	TGTGCCAGCAGCTTAGACGGGGAGGTGAACACTGAAGCTTTCTTT	CASSLDGEVNTEAFF
-	TRBJ1-2	TRBV29-1	TRBD1	13	TGCAGCACATTAACAGGGGCTAACTATGGCTACACCTTC	CSTLTGANYGYTF
-	TRBJ1-6	TRBV27	-	15	TGTGCCAGCAGAACACCGGGCCTCAATAATTCACCCCTCCACTTT	CASRTPGLNNSPLHF
-	TRBJ1-1	TRBV19	-	13	TGTGCCAGTAGTTGGGACTCGAACACTGAAGCTTTCTTT	CASSWDSNTEAFF
-	TRBJ1-5	TRBV7-8	TRBD1	16	TGTGCCAGCACCCTTAGTGGGACAGGTAGCAATCAGCCCCAGCATTTT	CASTLSGTGSNQPQHF
-	TRBJ1-6	TRBV21-1	-	22	TGTGCCAGCAGCAAATCGTACGCCGTCGTAGGGGCCTTTAGCTCCTATAATTCACCCCTCCACTTT	CASSKSYAVVGAFSSYNSPLHF
-	TRBJ1-1	TRBV7-9	-	12	TGTGCCAGCAGCTTTCACAGCCAAGGGGCTTTCTTT	CASSFHSQGAFF
-	TRBJ2-1	TRBV2	-	15	TGTGCCAGCATCGAGAGGGACTTTGAGTATGATGAGCAGTTCTTC	CASIERDFEYDEQFF
-	TRBJ1-1	TRBV5-1	TRBD1	15	TGCGCCAGCAGCTTCCAAGGGGCGGGGACAGGGGACGTTTTCTTT	CASSFQGAGTGDVFF
-	TRBJ1-1	TRBV30	-	17	TGTGCCTGGGAGGTCGGGGTAGGGAAGGGTTGGGAAACTGAAGCTTTCTTT	CAWEVGVGKGWETEAFF
-	TRBJ2-3	TRBV5-1	TRBD2	15	TGCGCCAGCAGCCCGGGACTAGCGGGGGTGGATACGCAGTATTTT	CASSPGLAGVDTQYF
-	TRBJ1-2	TRBV5-1	-	14	TGCGCCAGCAACCCTTTGGGGGAGGCCTATGGCTACACCTTC	CASNPLGEAYGYTF
-	TRBJ1-5	TRBV10-3	-	15	TGTGCCATCAGTGAGTCGCAGGGTGTGAAGCAGCCCCAGCATTTT	CAISESQGVKQPQHF
-	TRBJ2-7	TRBV5-5	-	13	TGTGCCACTAGCAGGGGAGTAGCCTACGAGCAGTACTTC	CATSRGVAYEQYF
-	TRBJ1-6	TRBV10-3	-	13	TGTGCCATCAGTGAGCGGGCTAATTCACCCCTCCACTTT	CAISERANSPLHF
-	TRBJ2-1	TRBV6-4	-	13	TGTGCCAGCAGTGCGGGCGGGGTGTTTGAGCAGTTCTTC	CASSAGGVFEQFF
-	TRBJ1-1	TRBV7-6	-	13	TGTGCCAGCAGCTCCTTGCGGACCCAAGGAGCTTTCTTT	CASSSLRTQGAFF
-	TRBJ2-7	TRBV29-1	TRBD2	14	TGCAGCGTTGATGGGACTAGCGGCACCTACGAGCAGTACTTC	CSVDGTSGTYEQYF
-	TRBJ2-7	TRBV5-4	TRBD1	14	TGTGCCAGCACCTACAGGGGGTCCGGCTACGAGCAGTACTTC	CASTYRGSGYEQYF
-	TRBJ2-7	TRBV5-4	-	12	TGTGCCAGCAGCTTGGAGGCCTACGAGCAGTACTTC	CASSLEAYEQYF
-	TRBJ1-4	TRBV18	-	13	TGTGCCAGCTCATACAGCCAAAATGAAAAACTGTTTTTT	CASSYSQNEKLFF
-	TRBJ1-3	TRBV29-1	-	11	TGCAGCGTTGAGCGGCGGAACACCATATATTTT	CSVERRNTIYF
-	TRBJ1-2	TRBV18	-	14	TGTGCCAGCTCACCGAGCCGGGACAACTATGGCTACACCTTC	CASSPSRDNYGYTF
-	TRBJ1-1	TRBV10-3	TRBD1	13	TGTGCCATCAGTTGGGACAGGGATACTGAAGCTTTCTTT	CAISWDRDTEAFF
-	TRBJ1-2	TRBV29-1	-	13	TGCAGCGTTGCGGGGGGCGATAACTATGGCTACACCTTC	CSVAGGDNYGYTF
-	TRBJ1-2	TRBV25-1	-	12	TGTGCCAGCAGTGTTACCAACTATGGCTACACCTTC	CASSVTNYGYTF
-	TRBJ2-7	TRBV5-1	-	13	TGCGCCAGCAGCCAGGACTCAATCTACGAGCAGTACTTC	CASSQDSIYEQYF
-	TRBJ1-2	TRBV3-1/TRBV3-2	-	15	TGTGCCAGCAGCCATTCACCGAGGGGTTCTGGGGGCTACACCTTC	CASSHSPRGSGGYTF
-	TRBJ2-1	TRBV5-1	-	13	TGCGCCAGCACCCCGGTAGGGTACAATGAGCAGTTCTTC	CASTPVGYNEQFF
-	TRBJ1-5	TRBV15	-	15	TGTGCCACCAGCAGAGATAAACACCGGGATCAGCCCCAGCATTTT	CATSRDKHRDQPQHF
once	TRBJ1-1	TRBV4-1	-	15	TGCGCCAGCAGCCAAGAAGGGGTAATGAACACTGAAGCTTTCTTT	CASSQEGVMNTEAFF